One sample yielded the 27 T cell receptor beta chains listed below, sequenced in a study of identical twins. A single record per CDR3 protein comes from TCRdb applying MiXCR to the 5' RACE reads. The sample records nearly 900,000 distinct CDR3 sequences, 10% to 15% being singletons. These data also featured in a second study, about yellow fever vaccine responses in identical twins.

Sequenced material: PBMCs. The receptor set was obtained from a young woman in good health.

This clonotype was recorded many times. The V call is TRBV7-9, the J call TRBJ1-4, with no clear D. The germline V gene has CDR1 SEHNR and CDR2 FQNEAQ (reference sequence). Trimming stripped 5 bases from V and 4 bases from J, with 14 bases between. The CDR3 loop spans 15 amino acids. CDR3 DNA: TGTGCCAGCAGCCCCGTGTCCGGGGTTAATGAAAAACTGTTTTTT. Its protein is CASSPVSGVNEKLFF.

This clonotype was recorded a few times. V gene TRBV28 combines with J gene TRBJ2-1; 9 nucleotides line up with TRBD2. This CDR3 comprises 15 residues. Trimming cost V 3 bases and J 5 bases; bases outside gene matches: 5. Germline CDR1 and CDR2: MDHEN and SYDVKM. The CDR3 DNA follows: TGTGCCAGCAGTTTTGTGATAGCGGGGGACAATGAGCAGTTCTTC. This gives the protein CASSFVIAGDNEQFF.

This chain links TRBV27 with TRBJ2-7; possibly TRBD1 for D (5 bases). The CDR3 consists of 14 residues. Trimming took 6 bases from V and 3 from J, leaving 15 bases between them. CDR1 is MNHEY and CDR2 is SMNVEV in the germline V gene (reference sequence). The CDR3 DNA reads as TGTGCCAGCAGGAGTCAGGGCCAGAACTACGAGCAGTACGTC. Its translation is CASRSQGQNYEQYV.

The rearrangement joins TRBV3-1 to TRBJ2-1; TRBD1 might be the D (7 bases). The germline V gene has CDR1 LGHDT and CDR2 YNNKEL (reference sequence). The CDR3 is 17 residues long. V dropped 0 bases and J dropped 3 bases, with 15 bases sitting between them. Here the CDR3 reads CASSQEGGRGNYNEQFF. CDR3 DNA sequence: TGTGCCAGCAGCCAAGAGGGGGGCAGGGGGAACTACAATGAGCAGTTCTTC.

This clonotype came up a few times. The chain uses TRBV9 and TRBJ1-1; D is perhaps TRBD1 (5 bases). V was trimmed by 7 bases and J by 4 bases, leaving 11 bases between them. CDR3 length: 12 amino acids. Per germline, CDR1 SGDLS and CDR2 YYNGEE. CDR3 loop: CASGTQGTEAFF. In DNA, the CDR3 is TGTGCCAGCGGAACCCAGGGCACTGAAGCTTTCTTT.

This clonotype was detected many times. This chain links TRBV5-1 with TRBJ2-3; TRBD2 matches 13 bases. V dropped 2 bases and J dropped 1; count of bases not matched to a gene: 4. The V gene's germline CDR1 is SGHRS and CDR2 YFSETQ. The CDR3 runs to 17 residues. CDR3 loop: CASSFGTSGMGTDTQYF. The CDR3 DNA follows: TGCGCCAGCAGCTTTGGGACTAGCGGGATGGGCACAGATACGCAGTATTTT.

This clonotype came up many times. The chain carries TRBV12-3 or TRBV12-4 and TRBJ2-3, with D hard to call. The CDR3 spans 13 residues. The V end was cut by 2 bases, the J end by 2 bases, with 5 bases between. In DNA form, the CDR3 reads TGTGCCAGCAGTTTACGTAACACAGATACGCAGTATTTT. It translates to CASSLRNTDTQYF.

The rearrangement joins TRBV18 to TRBJ2-1; D gene ambiguous. Germline CDR1 is KGHSH and CDR2 is LQKENI. The CDR3 length is 16 residues. Trimming removed 2 bases from V and 0 bases from J, with 11 bases in between. The CDR3 is CASSPDGWSSYNEQFF. As DNA, the CDR3 is TGTGCCAGCTCACCAGACGGCTGGAGCTCCTACAATGAGCAGTTCTTC.

This clonotype was found many times. The chain couples TRBV3-1 to TRBJ1-5; D may be TRBD1 (5 bases). The CDR3 loop spans 15 amino acids. V lost 1 base and J 1 base, leaving 8 bases between the germline ends. From germline, CDR1 is LGHDT and CDR2 YNNKEL (reference sequence). In nucleotides, the CDR3 is TGTGCCAGCAGCCAAGCAGACAGAAGCAATCAGCCCCAGCATTTT. It is translated as CASSQADRSNQPQHF.

The chain combines TRBV20-1 with TRBJ1-5; TRBD1 is a possible D gene (5 bases). Germline V gives CDR1 DFQATT, CDR2 SNEGSKA (reference sequence). The CDR3 loop spans 14 amino acids. Deletions cut 0 bases from V and 4 bases from J, with 10 bases between. The CDR3 DNA reads TGCAGTGCTAGAGATGTGGGGGGAAATCAGCCCCAGCATTTT. Protein sequence: CSARDVGGNQPQHF.

There are many counts of this clonotype. The CDR3 DNA follows: TGTGCCAGCAGTTTAGTTGGGATTTCCCACGAGCAGTACTTC. It specifies CASSLVGISHEQYF. V usage is TRBV12-3 or TRBV12-4 and J usage is TRBJ2-7; D is undetermined. CDR3 length: 14 amino acids. Trimming removed 1 base from V and 5 bases from J, with 12 bases in between.

This clonotype was observed a handful of times. The chain combines TRBV3-1 with TRBJ2-5; D unclear. This CDR3 spans 12 amino acids. Germline CDR1 and CDR2: LGHDT and YNNKEL (reference sequence). Trimming left V 3 bases short and J 5 bases short, with 7 bases between. CDR3 DNA: TGTGCCAGCAGCCAGATCAGGGAGACCCAGTACTTC. As protein: CASSQIRETQYF.

This clonotype came up a few times. This rearrangement joins TRBV7-2 to TRBJ2-7, with 14 bases fitting TRBD2. Looked up from germline, CDR1 is SGHTA and CDR2 is FQGNSA. CDR3 length: 15 residues. Losses at the gene ends were 5 bases for V and 6 bases for J; bases not matched to a gene: 6. CDR3 DNA: TGTGCCAGCAGCACAACGGGACTAGCGGGAGTCGAGCAGTACTTC. Its translation: CASSTTGLAGVEQYF.

This clonotype was seen at least ten times. The genes are TRBV12-3 or TRBV12-4 and TRBJ2-3; D is unclear. The CDR3 is 13 residues long. The ends were cut back, 5 bases at V and 1 base at J, with 7 bases in the middle. The CDR3 is CASSTTGTDTQYF. CDR3 bases: TGTGCCAGCAGTACAACAGGCACAGATACGCAGTATTTT.

In its sample, this clonotype was seen many times. CDR3 DNA sequence: TGTGCCAGCAGCTCAGACAGGGGGAATTCACCCCTCCACTTT. Translated, it gives CASSSDRGNSPLHF. The rearrangement links TRBV6-1 to TRBJ1-6; TRBD1 matches 9 bases. Trimming at V came to 6 bases and at J to 7 bases, leaving 4 bases not matched to a gene. This CDR3 is 14 amino acids long. Germline CDR1 reads MNHNS; CDR2 reads SASEGT.

V usage is TRBV5-4 and J usage is TRBJ2-1; 10 bases are a match to TRBD2. The V gene's germline CDR1 is SGHNT and CDR2 YYREEE (reference sequence). V gave up 0 bases and J gave up 6 bases; unmatched junction bases: 15. This CDR3 spans 19 amino acids. The CDR3 spells CASSLARLTSGGAVNEQFF. In DNA form, the CDR3 reads TGTGCCAGCAGCTTGGCTCGGCTGACAAGCGGGGGGGCCGTCAATGAGCAGTTCTTC. The whole variable domain, filled in from reference TRBV5-4 and TRBJ2-1, reads ETGVTQSPTHLIKTRGQQVTLRCSSQSGHNTVSWYQQALGQGPQFIFQYYREEENGRGNFPPRFSGLQFPNYSSELNVNALELDDSALYLCASSLARLTSGGAVNEQFFGPGTRLTVL.

CDR3 protein: CASSDRVGGYTF. The DNA of the CDR3 is TGTGCCAGCAGCGACAGGGTGGGTGGCTACACCTTC. The J gene is TRBJ1-2, the V gene TRBV9; tentative D call: TRBD1 (6 bases). This CDR3 contains 12 residues. The germline CDR1 and CDR2 sequences are SGDLS and YYNGEE. V was cut by 3 bases and J by 7 bases, with 10 bases left in between.

This clonotype was recorded at least ten times. The chain recombines TRBV6-1 with TRBJ1-5; D might be TRBD1 (5 bases). This CDR3 is 14 amino acids long. Germline CDR1 MNHNS, CDR2 SASEGT. Trimming shortened V by 7 bases and J by 8 bases, and 18 bases separated the two germline ends. CDR3 coding DNA: TGTGCCAGCAACCAGGGATGGGTAGGGGAGCCCCAGCATTTT. This encodes CASNQGWVGEPQHF.

The chain employs TRBV12-3 or TRBV12-4 and TRBJ2-5; TRBD1 agrees at 7 bases. J lost 5 bases, V lost 6 bases, and 9 bases had no gene match. The CDR3 covers 14 residues. In DNA, the CDR3 is TGTGCCAGCAGACCGGACAGGTTGGGGGAGACCCAGTACTTC. Encoded protein: CASRPDRLGETQYF.

V and J are TRBV10-3 and TRBJ2-1; D is undetermined. This CDR3 contains 13 residues. Per germline, CDR1 ENHRY and CDR2 SYGVKD. V gave up 9 bases and J gave up 1 base, with 10 bases separating them. This CDR3 is CAISDRSYNEQFF. CDR3 coding DNA: TGTGCCATTTCGGACCGATCCTACAATGAGCAGTTCTTC.

The sample holds many counts of this clonotype. The chain has TRBV29-1 and TRBJ2-5; perhaps TRBD1 as D (5 bases). CDR3 length: 12 amino acids. The V end lost 4 bases, the J end lost 5 bases, and 11 bases lay between the germline ends. CDR1 and CDR2 (germline): SQVTM, ANQGSEA. The CDR3 sequence: CSVVAGIETQYF. The CDR3 DNA follows: TGCAGCGTTGTGGCAGGGATCGAGACCCAGTACTTC.

This clonotype came up a few times. The rearrangement uses TRBV24-1 and TRBJ2-5; TRBD2 matches 7 bases. The CDR3 covers 15 residues. The J segment lost 2 bases and the V segment lost 3 bases, leaving 5 bases of the junction unmatched. The germline V gene has CDR1 KGHDR and CDR2 SFDVKD. The CDR3 DNA is TGTGCCACCAGTGATGCCGGGACTATACAAGAGACCCAGTACTTC. Translating it yields CATSDAGTIQETQYF.

The table lists this clonotype with many counts. V usage is TRBV3-1 and J usage is TRBJ1-2; D remains unclear. V gave up 3 bases and J gave up 7 bases, with 9 bases separating them. Germline V gene sequence: CDR1 LGHDT, CDR2 YNNKEL (reference sequence). The CDR3 runs 12 residues. CDR3 region: CASSHRRAGYTF. The CDR3 bases are TGTGCCAGCAGCCATCGGAGAGCTGGCTACACCTTC.

This clonotype was detected ten times or more. The chain is built from TRBV12-3 or TRBV12-4 and TRBJ2-1; D remains ambiguous. The V gene lost 8 bases and the J gene lost 6 bases, with 17 bases spanning the gap. The CDR3 covers 14 residues. CDR3 coding DNA: TGTGCCAGCTCGCTCGGGCACGCAAGCAATGAGCAGTTCTTC. It codes for CASSLGHASNEQFF.

This clonotype was recorded a few times. The chain uses TRBV12-3 or TRBV12-4 and TRBJ2-1; D not resolved. Trimming shortened V by 5 bases and J by 5 bases, and 10 bases separated the two germline ends. There are 13 residues in the CDR3. CDR3 DNA: TGTGCCAGCAGTCGTGATGGGAACAATGAGCAGTTCTTC. Amino acid sequence: CASSRDGNNEQFF.

V is TRBV7-8 and J is TRBJ2-2; 9 nucleotides match TRBD1. The CDR3 length is 18 residues. The V segment lost 3 bases and the J segment 4 bases; nucleotides outside the gene matches: 12. Per germline, CDR1 SGHVS and CDR2 FQNEAQ. This CDR3 is CASSLGRAGQGSTGELFF. CDR3 bases: TGTGCCAGCAGCTTGGGTCGTGCGGGACAGGGCTCCACCGGGGAGCTGTTTTTT.

The gene calls are TRBV18 and TRBJ2-5; D is undetermined. CDR1 KGHSH and CDR2 LQKENI come from the germline V gene. The CDR3 length is 14 residues. V lost 0 bases and J 2 bases, leaving 7 bases between the germline ends. CDR3 bases: TGTGCCAGCTCACCACCAGCTATTCAAGAGACCCAGTACTTC. Residues: CASSPPAIQETQYF. The full variable domain, its missing parts supplied by reference TRBV18 and TRBJ2-5, is NAGVMQNPRHLVRRRGQEARLRCSPMKGHSHVYWYRQLPEEGLKFMVYLQKENIIDESGMPKERFSAEFPKEGPSILRIQQVVRGDSAAYFCASSPPAIQETQYFGPGTRLLVL.